One TCR beta chain is described in this entry. Its antigen is unidentified. Clones were read by immunoSEQ multiplex PCR, and TCRdb kept only the in-frame ones, dropping some. Among about 34,000 clones, about 86% were seen once, and the ten largest hold approximately 1.4%. The entry originates in a study of OX40 agonist ivuxolimab in advanced cancers. Background on the study: It was ivuxolimab, an agonistic anti-OX40 (CD134) antibody, that patients were treated with. Previous treatment with anti-PD-1, anti-PD-L1 or anti-CTLA-4 therapy was allowed; about 44% had received some. Study-level results: Several nonresponders also turned out to have low normalized T-cell clonal expansion.

This CDR3 has 15 amino acids. Trimming left V 0 bases short and J 2 bases short, with 9 bases between. Germline CDR1 reads SGDLS; CDR2 reads YYNGEE. The sequence came from an adult with an advanced solid tumor such as melanoma, head and neck, liver or kidney cancer. The rearrangement uses TRBV9 and TRBJ2-1; D possibly corresponds to TRBD2 (6 bases). The sequencing used CD4+ or CD8+ T cells sorted from blood, collected in a trial of the OX40 agonist ivuxolimab. CDR3 nucleotide sequence: TGTGCCAGCAGCGTAGCCCCGGGAGCCTACAATGAGCAGTTCTTC. Translation: CASSVAPGAYNEQFF.